This is a list of T cell receptor beta chains from one sample in a study of shared clonotypes between healthy human individuals. TCRdb's table, derived via immunoSEQ multiplex PCR, lists solely in-frame clones and lacks some. Seen here are 2 million to 2.5 million clones, about 94% observed once, and the top ten hold about 0.13%. The sequencing sample was made of naive CD4+ T cells sorted from blood. These receptors were taken from a young man in good health. Each CDR3 is given with its conserved first and last residue. The order of the fields is V gene, J gene, CDR3 protein.

>TRBV6-1|TRBJ2-7
CATRRVSGNYEQYF
>TRBV6-5|TRBJ2-7
CASSLLAGGIYEQYF
>TRBV6-6|TRBJ2-3
CASSPRRTDTQYF
>TRBV20-1|TRBJ2-1
CSASGAFLPFF
>TRBV27|TRBJ1-6
CASAVRNSPLHF
>TRBV7-2|TRBJ2-2
CASSPRTGILVVGAGELFF
>TRBV18|TRBJ2-7
CASSAGTDTYEQYF
>TRBV7-9|TRBJ1-1
CASSLELGGILVEAFF
>TRBV9|TRBJ2-3
CASSGWTGGLTDTQYF
>TRBV19|TRBJ1-6
CASSISRQYDSPLHF
>TRBV5-1|TRBJ2-1
CASSLVSEAYNEQFF
>TRBV18|TRBJ1-2
CASSPGQGSYGYTF
>TRBV27|TRBJ2-4
CASSYGREAKNIQYF
>TRBV19|TRBJ1-6
CASRKTGSYNSPLHF
>TRBV19|TRBJ2-7
CASSTGLAGSYEQYF
>TRBV10-2|TRBJ2-7
CASSEQLTYEQYF
>TRBV28|TRBJ1-5
CAISPYLDERGQPQHF
>TRBV30|TRBJ1-1
CAWSGQAGTEAFF
>TRBV7-3|TRBJ2-2
CASSLDTHTGELFF
>TRBV7-9|TRBJ2-1
CASSLPRTSYNEQFF
>TRBV30|TRBJ1-4
CAGKGDANEKLFF
>TRBV4-1|TRBJ1-2
CASRADYGYTF
>TRBV2|TRBJ1-2
CASREDRPHYYGYTF
>TRBV30|TRBJ2-7
CAWLYNSEQYF
>TRBV19|TRBJ2-7
CARRLLNRGCSYEQYF
>TRBV7-2|TRBJ1-6
CASSLGSNYSPLHF
>TRBV4-1|TRBJ1-2
CASSQGTGTDRCYTF
>TRBV5-4|TRBJ2-7
CASSLDGRADYEQYF
>TRBV28|TRBJ1-1
CAGGGSSEAFF
>TRBV10-3|TRBJ1-2
CAIRQGRDPEYGYTF
>TRBV2|TRBJ1-2
CASSGEAGGGYGYTF
>TRBV28|TRBJ1-1
CASSERNTEAFF
>TRBV10-1|TRBJ2-2
CASSRDYTNTGELFF
>TRBV18|TRBJ2-7
CASSNTGRSPVYEQYF
>TRBV28|TRBJ1-5
CASIPGGANQPQHF